Included here is one TCR beta chain sequence, with context. The record originates from a study of blood T cell repertoires in COVID-19. Germline-derived CDR1 and CDR2 are MNHNY and SVGAGI (reference sequence). CDR3 length: 16 amino acids. V was pared by 5 bases and J by 1 base, with 15 bases between. Profiled with immunoSEQ multiplex PCR; TCRdb holds only in-frame clones, not every one. The table shows 300,000 to 450,000 clones, with about 92% occurring only once. V is TRBV6-6 and J is TRBJ2-1; weak D call: TRBD2 (6 bases). The receptor was isolated from a woman aged 60-75 years with COVID-19, enrolled during active disease. The specimen sequenced was peripheral blood. The DNA for the CDR3 is TGTGCCAGCAGTGGGGAGGCTTCCCTATCCTACAATGAGCAGTTCTTC. Encoded protein: CASSGEASLSYNEQFF.